The 9 T cell receptor beta chains below all came from one sample that was sequenced in a study of blood T cell repertoires in COVID-19. Here immunoSEQ multiplex PCR was the method, and the copy in TCRdb shows in-frame clones only, minus some. The table includes 95,000 to 150,000 clones, around 87% detected once. The sequenced sample was peripheral blood. All receptors come from a woman aged 45-65 years with acute or convalescent COVID-19.

V usage is TRBV9 and J usage is TRBJ1-6; maybe TRBD1 (6 bases). Trimming shortened V by 3 bases and J by 10 bases, and 17 bases separated the two germline ends. This CDR3 comprises 15 residues. CDR1 and CDR2 from the germline V gene are SGDLS and YYNGEE. The CDR3 nucleotides are TGTGCCAGCAGCGCCCAGGGGCAGGAGAAATCACCCCTCCACTTT. It translates to CASSAQGQEKSPLHF.

The chain is built from TRBV6-6 and TRBJ1-5; 9 bases fit TRBD1. Germline values: CDR1 MNHNY, CDR2 SVGAGI (reference sequence). The CDR3 spans 16 residues. V was pared by 2 bases and J by 4 bases, with 6 bases of the junction left unmatched. The CDR3 nucleotides are TGTGCCAGCAGTTACCGAGGACAGGGGTCAAATCAGCCCCAGCATTTT. It yields the protein CASSYRGQGSNQPQHF.

The chain uses TRBV30 and TRBJ2-1; 8 nucleotides agree with TRBD1. Per the germline V gene, CDR1 is GTSNPN and CDR2 is SVGIG (reference sequence). CDR3 length equals 13 residues. V lost 4 bases and J lost 3; bases outside the gene matches: 2. CDR3 loop: CAWNRGYYNEQFF. The CDR3 DNA is TGTGCCTGGAACAGGGGGTACTACAATGAGCAGTTCTTC.

The genes are TRBV5-3 and TRBJ1-5; 8 positions match TRBD1. TRBV5-3 carries the ORF label, with uncertain function. V dropped 0 bases and J dropped 0; count of bases not matched to a gene: 5. The CDR3 runs to 17 residues. CDR3 nucleotide sequence: TGTGCCAGAAGCTTGGGCAGGGGGCGGAATAGCAATCAGCCCCAGCATTTT. Amino acid sequence: CARSLGRGRNSNQPQHF.

The chain couples TRBV6-4 to TRBJ1-5; 8 positions agree with TRBD1. CDR1 is MRHNA and CDR2 is SNTAGT in the germline V gene. The CDR3 runs 16 residues. The ends lost 6 bases at V and 2 bases at J; junction bases unmatched: 9. Here the CDR3 reads CASSPGLDRGNQPQHF. CDR3 DNA: TGTGCCAGCAGCCCCGGGCTGGACAGGGGCAATCAGCCCCAGCATTTT.

The chain couples TRBV11-2 to TRBJ2-7; 7 positions agree with TRBD2. Looked up from germline, CDR1 is SGHAT and CDR2 is FQNNGV. V lost 5 bases, J lost 0 bases, and 7 bases stayed unmatched. This CDR3 is 15 amino acids long. The CDR3 DNA is TGTGCCAGCAGCCTACACGGGGGGAGCTCCTACGAGCAGTACTTC. Its translation: CASSLHGGSSYEQYF.

The J gene is TRBJ2-1, the V gene TRBV6-2 or TRBV6-3, with TRBD2 matching over 12 bases. The CDR3 contains 15 residues. Germline loops: CDR1 MNHEY, CDR2 SVGEGT. Unmatched junction bases numbered 3, after V lost 6 bases and J lost 3 bases. CDR3 amino acids: CASSPSGGGYNEQFF. The DNA for the CDR3 is TGTGCCAGCAGCCCTAGCGGGGGGGGCTACAATGAGCAGTTCTTC.

The V gene is TRBV5-1, the J gene TRBJ2-1; 8 nucleotides line up with TRBD2. The CDR3 runs 16 residues. V was clipped by 0 bases and J by 4 bases; unmatched bases: 6. CDR1 and CDR2 (germline): SGHRS, YFSETQ. The CDR3 DNA follows: TGCGCCAGCAGCTTGGCCGGGGGGGCCACTTACAATGAGCAGTTCTTC. Amino acid sequence: CASSLAGGATYNEQFF.

The chain has TRBV5-5 and TRBJ1-4; 9 nucleotides agree with TRBD1. Germline-derived CDR1 and CDR2 are SGHKS and YYEKEE (reference sequence). V was clipped by 1 base and J by 5 bases; unmatched bases: 0. The CDR3 spans 14 residues. The CDR3 DNA reads TGTGCCAGCAGCTTGACAGGGGGCAATGAAAAACTGTTTTTT. Its protein is CASSLTGGNEKLFF.